This record covers a single T cell receptor beta chain. No antigen is known for it. The data derive from a study of cytomegalovirus exposure and HLA in healthy donors. Study in general: The 110 million or so unique TCR beta sequences, from 150 million to 200 million T cells, were found by an earlier analysis.

Primers for the PCR totalled 60 Vbeta and 13 Jbeta. Profiling relied on immunoSEQ multiplex PCR, and the TCRdb table lists in-frame clones only, not all of them. The profile covers about 160,000 clones, with around 83% appearing a single time and nearly 8.5% taken by the ten largest. General study results and limits: The authors judged a highly shared variant cluster likely a sequencing artifact. Associated with cytomegalovirus, according to the listing, were 150 to 200 TCR beta chains.

Per the germline V gene, CDR1 is SGHTA and CDR2 is FQGNSA. V gave up 2 bases and J gave up 4 bases; unmatched junction bases: 8. The CDR3 length is 17 residues. V gene TRBV7-2 combines with J gene TRBJ2-1; 10 nucleotides line up with TRBD2. The sequence derives from a male donor in good health and CMV-seropositive. The source material was PBMCs. CDR3 loop: CASSLSARTSGYNEQFF. CDR3 nucleotides: TGTGCCAGCAGCTTATCGGCGCGGACTAGCGGTTACAATGAGCAGTTCTTC.